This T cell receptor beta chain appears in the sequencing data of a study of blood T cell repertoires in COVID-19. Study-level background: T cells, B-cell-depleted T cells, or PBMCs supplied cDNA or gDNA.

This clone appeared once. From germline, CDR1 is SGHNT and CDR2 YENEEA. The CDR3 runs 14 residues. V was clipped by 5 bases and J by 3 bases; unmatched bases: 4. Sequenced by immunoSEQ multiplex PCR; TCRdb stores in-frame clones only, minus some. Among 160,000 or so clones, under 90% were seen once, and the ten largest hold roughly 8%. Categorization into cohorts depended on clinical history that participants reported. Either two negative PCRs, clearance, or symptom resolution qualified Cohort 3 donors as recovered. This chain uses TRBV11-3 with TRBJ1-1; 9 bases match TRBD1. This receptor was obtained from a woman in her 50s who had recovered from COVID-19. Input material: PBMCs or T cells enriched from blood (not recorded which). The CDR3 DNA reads TGTGCCAGCAGCACCAGGACAGGGGACACTGAAGCTTTCTTT. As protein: CASSTRTGDTEAFF.